This record looks at one T cell receptor (beta chain) sequence and its context. In the naive CD8 group, cells lacked CD45RO and were positively selected for CCR7, so terminally differentiated effector memory CD45RA+ cells were left out. TCRdb keeps only in-frame clones here, not all; method: immunoSEQ multiplex PCR. The sample carries hundreds of thousands of clones, less than 97% recorded once. These data originate in a study of shared clonotypes between healthy human individuals. CDR1 and CDR2 (germline): LNHDA, SQIVND (reference sequence). Trimming removed 2 bases from V and 3 bases from J, with 5 bases in between. The CDR3 contains 13 residues.

The chain combines TRBV19 with TRBJ2-1; D is undetermined. Sequenced sample: naive CD8+ T cells sorted from blood. The receptor's source is a woman aged 25-40 years in good health. The CDR3 loop is CASSIQSYNEQFF. In nucleotides, the CDR3 is TGTGCCAGTAGTATACAGAGCTACAATGAGCAGTTCTTC.